This TCR beta chain came from a study of blood T cell repertoires in COVID-19 (dated by TCRdb to the early 2020s). With regard to the full study: The collaborator samples originated in the United States, Italy and Spain and spanned the acute and convalescent phases of COVID-19. The repertoires were released in a freely available public database intended as a resource for research on the immune response to SARS-CoV-2. The dataset comprised deeply sampled blood TCRbeta repertoires from subjects exposed to, actively infected with, or recovered from COVID-19. Where available, HLA class I and class II types were taken from metadata supplied by the sample provider and were not determined by assay-based typing. Samples came from the ongoing ImmuneRACE study (first 160 participants) plus 1,254 subjects from 6 global collaborators. The material from the prospective study consisted of cDNA or gDNA derived from T cells, B-cell-depleted T cells, or PBMCs. Sample metadata almost always included a de-identified subject ID, COVID-19 status, age in years and sex. Overall study results and their limits: How much clinical and demographic metadata was included differed by source and by participant, and the metadata was provided uncurated.

The immunoSEQ Assay, a bias-controlled multiplex PCR, was used to amplify TCRbeta CDR3 regions from genomic DNA. On the authors' methods: Nucleated cell counts per sample were estimated from amplification of reference gene primers within the assay. Sequence reads were collapsed and filtered to measure the absolute abundance of every unique TCRbeta CDR3 rearrangement. Productive Simpson clonality was computed per sample as the square root of Simpson's diversity index over productive rearrangements. Not all clones reach the TCRdb copy of this immuneACCESS table, which keeps in-frame sequences only. Checked studies attribute under half of the gap to unresolved V genes and leave the rest unexplained. The V and J calls and the clone size are those of that table, but D and trimming were determined from the DNA. This sample is represented by over 150,000 clones; roughly 78% of them were singletons. Of the sample, roughly 1.5% falls within the top ten clones.

The CDR1 and CDR2 encoded by the germline V gene are SGHTA and FQGNSA. CDR3 length: 16 amino acids, cysteine to phenylalanine. Only CDR3 DNA remains: 48 bases, in frame from the first base. The germline V and J ends show losses of 2 bases and 3 bases respectively, and no gene match explains 6 bases of the junction. Comments on this clone: Its recognized antigen is unknown. No base quality values were provided; no much bigger clone lies one nucleotide off.

The collaborating institutions used their own protocols to collect whole blood in K2EDTA tubes. Collaborator samples were shipped for TCRbeta analysis as frozen whole blood, isolated PBMCs, or DNA extracted from either sample type. Source material: peripheral blood. This receptor was taken from an elderly man with acute or convalescent COVID-19. The sequence joins TRBV7-2 to TRBJ2-3; 9 central nucleotides agree with TRBD2. The base sequence is TGTGCCAGCAGCTTAATGGGTGCGGGGGGGACAGATACGCAGTATTTT. Its protein product is CASSLMGAGGTDTQYF. With all but the CDR3 taken from the reference TRBV7-2 and TRBJ2-3 genes, the full variable domain is: GAGVSQSPSNKVTEKGKDVELRCDPISGHTALYWYRQSLGQGLEFLIYFQGNSAPDKSGLPSDRFSAERTGGSVSTLTIQRTQQEDSAVYLCASSLMGAGGTDTQYFGPGTRLTVL.